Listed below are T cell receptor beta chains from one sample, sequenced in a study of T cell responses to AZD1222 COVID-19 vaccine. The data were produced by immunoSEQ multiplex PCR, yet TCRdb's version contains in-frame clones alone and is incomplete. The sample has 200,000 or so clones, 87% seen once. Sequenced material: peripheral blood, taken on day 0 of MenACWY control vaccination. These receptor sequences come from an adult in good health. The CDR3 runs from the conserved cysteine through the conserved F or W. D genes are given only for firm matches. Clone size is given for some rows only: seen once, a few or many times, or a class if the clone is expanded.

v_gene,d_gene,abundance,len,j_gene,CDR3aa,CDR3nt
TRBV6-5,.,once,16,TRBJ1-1,CASSYSNQGTNTEAFF,TGTGCCAGCAGTTACTCGAATCAGGGGACGAACACTGAAGCTTTCTTT
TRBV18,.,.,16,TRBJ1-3,CASSPPIRDSGNTIYF,TGTGCCAGCTCACCACCGATACGAGACTCTGGAAACACCATATATTTT
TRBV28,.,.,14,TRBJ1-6,CASSPESYNSPLHF,TGTGCCAGCAGTCCCGAGTCTTATAATTCACCCCTCCACTTT
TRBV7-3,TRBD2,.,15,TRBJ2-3,CASSVGGLALDTQYF,TGTGCCAGCAGCGTAGGGGGACTAGCCTTAGATACGCAGTATTTT
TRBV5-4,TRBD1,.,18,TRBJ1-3,CASSLDDGPGQGVNTIYF,TGTGCCAGCAGCTTGGATGATGGACCGGGACAGGGGGTCAACACCATATATTTT
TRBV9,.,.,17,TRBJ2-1,CASSVVDGSGPYNEQFF,TGTGCCAGCAGCGTAGTGGATGGCTCAGGCCCCTACAATGAGCAGTTCTTC
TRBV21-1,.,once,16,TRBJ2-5,CASIAKAPYFKETQYF,TGTGCCAGCATCGCGAAGGCTCCGTATTTTAAAGAGACCCAGTACTTC
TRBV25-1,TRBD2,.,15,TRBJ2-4,CASSPRGASRNIQYF,TGTGCCAGCAGTCCGCGGGGGGCCTCGAGAAACATTCAGTACTTC
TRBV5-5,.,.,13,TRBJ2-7,CASSSSRSYEQYF,TGTGCCAGCAGCTCGTCACGATCCTACGAGCAGTACTTC
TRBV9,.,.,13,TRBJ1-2,CASSVEDRYGYTF,TGTGCCAGCAGCGTAGAGGACAGATATGGCTACACCTTC
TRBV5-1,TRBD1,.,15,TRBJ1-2,CASSLGGQGNYGYTF,TGCGCCAGCAGCTTGGGTGGACAGGGAAACTATGGCTACACCTTC
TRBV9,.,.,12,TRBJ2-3,CASTRGTDTQYF,TGTGCCAGCACCCGAGGCACAGATACGCAGTATTTT
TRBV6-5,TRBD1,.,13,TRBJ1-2,CASSSGTVYGYTF,TGTGCCAGCAGCTCCGGGACAGTCTATGGCTACACCTTC
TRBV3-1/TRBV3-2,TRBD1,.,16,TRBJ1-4,CASSQDIGTGPEKLFF,TGTGCCAGCAGCCAAGATATTGGGACAGGGCCTGAAAAACTGTTTTTT
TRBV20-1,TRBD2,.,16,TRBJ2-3,CSASPPAGVRTDTQYF,TGCAGTGCTAGTCCCCCAGCGGGAGTTCGCACAGATACGCAGTATTTT
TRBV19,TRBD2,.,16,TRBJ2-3,CASSPGLAGGKDTQYF,TGTGCCAGTAGTCCAGGACTAGCGGGAGGGAAAGATACGCAGTATTTT
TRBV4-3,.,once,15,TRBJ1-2,CASSQVGGVNYGYTF,TGCGCCAGCAGCCAAGTGGGAGGAGTTAACTATGGCTACACCTTC
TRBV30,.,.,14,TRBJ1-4,CAWSVRQRGEKLFF,TGTGCCTGGAGTGTACGTCAAAGGGGGGAAAAACTGTTTTTT
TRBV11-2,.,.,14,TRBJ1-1,CASSLEVPNTEAFF,TGTGCCAGCAGCTTAGAGGTGCCGAACACTGAAGCTTTCTTT
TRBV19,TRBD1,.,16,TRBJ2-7,CASSNSPGTGTYEQYF,TGTGCCAGTAGTAATAGTCCCGGGACAGGGACCTACGAGCAGTACTTC
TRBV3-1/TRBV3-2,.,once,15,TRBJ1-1,CASSGDGDMNTEAFF,TGTGCCAGCAGCGGGGACGGAGACATGAACACTGAAGCTTTCTTT
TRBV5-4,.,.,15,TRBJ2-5,CASSHAGTPQETQYF,TGTGCCAGCAGCCACGCCGGGACACCGCAAGAGACCCAGTACTTC
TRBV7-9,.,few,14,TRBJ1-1,CASTELGGPGEAFF,TGTGCCAGCACCGAACTTGGGGGACCGGGCGAAGCTTTCTTT
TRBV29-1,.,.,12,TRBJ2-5,CSVGLKEETQYF,TGCAGCGTTGGCTTAAAAGAGGAGACCCAGTACTTC
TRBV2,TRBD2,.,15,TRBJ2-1,CASRAGTSGRAEQFF,TGTGCCAGCAGGGCCGGCACTAGCGGGAGGGCTGAGCAGTTCTTC
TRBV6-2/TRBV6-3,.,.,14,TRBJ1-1,CASSYSDRAVEAFF,TGTGCCAGCAGTTACTCGGACCGAGCCGTTGAAGCTTTCTTT
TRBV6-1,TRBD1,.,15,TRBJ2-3,CASSEEGGRADTQYF,TGTGCCAGCAGTGAAGAAGGGGGCCGGGCAGATACGCAGTATTTT
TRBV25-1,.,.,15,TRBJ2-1,CASSKGATSYNEQFF,TGTGCCAGCAGTAAAGGGGCGACTTCCTACAATGAGCAGTTCTTC
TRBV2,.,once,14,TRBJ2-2,CASRQGSYTGELFF,TGTGCCAGCAGGCAAGGTAGTTACACCGGGGAGCTGTTTTTT
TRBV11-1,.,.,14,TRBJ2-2,CASKLTGGTGELFF,TGTGCCAGCAAGCTGACAGGAGGCACCGGGGAGCTGTTTTTT
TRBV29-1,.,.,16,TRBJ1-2,CSVASDRGPLIHGYTF,TGCAGCGTCGCCTCCGACCGAGGTCCGTTGATCCATGGCTACACCTTC
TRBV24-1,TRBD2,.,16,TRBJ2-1,CATSDRAGPVYNEQFF,TGTGCCACCAGTGACAGAGCGGGACCGGTTTACAATGAGCAGTTCTTC
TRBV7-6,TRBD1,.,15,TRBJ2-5,CASSSRDSRQETQYF,TGTGCCAGCAGCTCCCGGGACAGTCGCCAAGAGACCCAGTACTTC
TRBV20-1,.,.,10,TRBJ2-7,CSAGRYEQYF,TGCAGTGCCGGGCGCTACGAGCAGTACTTC
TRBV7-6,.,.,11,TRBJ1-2,CASGLGSGYTF,TGTGCCAGTGGCCTGGGCAGCGGCTACACCTTC
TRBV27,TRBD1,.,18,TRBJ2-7,CASSFQPPSGTEIYEQYF,TGTGCCAGCAGTTTCCAACCCCCCTCCGGGACAGAGATTTACGAGCAGTACTTC
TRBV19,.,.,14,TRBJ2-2,CASSLRANTGELFF,TGTGCCAGTAGTCTCCGGGCGAACACCGGGGAGCTGTTTTTT
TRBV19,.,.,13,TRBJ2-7,CASGEGGSYEQYF,TGTGCCTCTGGCGAGGGGGGCTCCTACGAGCAGTACTTC
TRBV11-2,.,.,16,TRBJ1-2,CASSRLSGGVDYGYTF,TGTGCCAGCAGCCGACTATCCGGGGGGGTGGACTATGGCTACACCTTC
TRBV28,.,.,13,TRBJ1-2,CASSWAGDYGYTF,TGTGCCAGCAGTTGGGCCGGGGACTATGGCTACACCTTC
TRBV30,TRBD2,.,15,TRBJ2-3,CAWRLAGGPPDTQYF,TGTGCCTGGAGACTAGCGGGAGGGCCCCCAGATACGCAGTATTTT
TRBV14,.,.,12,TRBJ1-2,CASSQVGYGYTF,TGTGCCAGCAGCCAAGTGGGTTATGGCTACACCTTC
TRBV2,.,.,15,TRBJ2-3,CASSDRQLTTDTQYF,TGTGCCAGCAGTGATCGACAGCTGACCACAGATACGCAGTATTTT
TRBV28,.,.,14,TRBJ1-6,CASSRVLVNSPLHF,TGTGCCAGCAGTAGGGTCCTCGTAAATTCACCCCTCCACTTT
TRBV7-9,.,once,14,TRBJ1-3,CASSLPQDGNTIYF,TGTGCCAGCAGCTTACCTCAGGACGGAAACACCATATATTTT
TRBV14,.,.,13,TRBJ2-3,CASSLVPSDTQYF,TGTGCCAGCAGCCTAGTCCCCTCGGATACGCAGTATTTT
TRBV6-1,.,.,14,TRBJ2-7,CASRYRGLTYEQYF,TGTGCCAGCAGATACCGGGGTCTCACCTACGAGCAGTACTTC
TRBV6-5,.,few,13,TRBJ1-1,CASSYPGHVEAFF,TGTGCCAGCAGTTACCCGGGACACGTTGAAGCTTTCTTT
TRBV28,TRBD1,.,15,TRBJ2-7,CASSAPGQALYEQYF,TGTGCCAGCAGCGCCCCCGGACAGGCCCTCTACGAGCAGTACTTC
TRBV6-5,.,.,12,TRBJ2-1,CASSKTGSEQFF,TGTGCCAGCAGTAAAACAGGGAGTGAGCAGTTCTTC
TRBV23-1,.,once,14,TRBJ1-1,CASTRGPWNTEAFF,TGCGCCAGCACCAGGGGACCTTGGAACACTGAAGCTTTCTTT
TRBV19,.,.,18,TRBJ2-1,CASGAGLTPGWRENEQFF,TGTGCCAGTGGTGCGGGTCTCACTCCGGGTTGGCGCGAAAATGAGCAGTTCTTC
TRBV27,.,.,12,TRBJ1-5,CASSPLNQPQHF,TGTGCCAGCAGTCCCTTGAATCAGCCCCAGCATTTT
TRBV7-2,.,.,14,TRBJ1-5,CASTWKRGSQPQHF,TGTGCCAGCACCTGGAAGCGAGGAAGTCAGCCCCAGCATTTT
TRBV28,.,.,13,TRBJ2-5,CASSLNGQETQYF,TGTGCCAGCAGTTTAAACGGGCAAGAGACCCAGTACTTC
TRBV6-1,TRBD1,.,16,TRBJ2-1,CASSDVGQFPGNEQFF,TGTGCCAGCAGTGATGTGGGACAGTTCCCGGGCAATGAGCAGTTCTTC
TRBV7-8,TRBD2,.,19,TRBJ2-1,CASSLVGRAIGERYNEQFF,TGTGCCAGCAGCTTAGTGGGGAGGGCGATAGGGGAAAGATACAATGAGCAGTTCTTC
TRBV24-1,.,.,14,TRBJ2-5,CATSSAGAQQTQYF,TGTGCCACCAGTTCGGCGGGGGCCCAGCAGACCCAGTACTTC
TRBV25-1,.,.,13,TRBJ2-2,CASSDFGHGELFF,TGTGCCAGCAGTGATTTCGGGCACGGGGAGCTGTTTTTT
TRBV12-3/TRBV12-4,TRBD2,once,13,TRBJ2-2,CASREVVTGELFF,TGTGCCAGCCGGGAGGTCGTCACCGGGGAGCTGTTTTTT